The 9 T cell receptor beta chains below come from one sample, sequenced in a study of blood T cell repertoires in COVID-19. Assay used: immunoSEQ multiplex PCR; TCRdb lists only in-frame clones, some missing. The repertoire has hundreds of thousands of clones, over 75% of them found once; the top ten carry about 6%. The material sequenced was peripheral blood. Receptors were obtained from a man older than 75 with acute or convalescent COVID-19.

This clone was seen only once. The chain is built from TRBV6-4 and TRBJ1-2; 7 bases match TRBD1. The CDR3 is made up of 14 amino acids. The germline V gene encodes CDR1 MRHNA and CDR2 SNTAGT. The V gene end was trimmed by 4 bases and the J gene end by 8 bases; junction bases not matched to a gene: 10. As DNA, the CDR3 is TGTGCCAGCAGTGCCTCAACAGGGGTGGGAGGCTACACCTTC. This translates into CASSASTGVGGYTF.

The V and J genes are TRBV2 and TRBJ2-7; D remains unclear. In germline, CDR1 is SNHLY, CDR2 FYNNEI. Trimming took off 5 bases at V and 3 bases at J, with 11 bases between the two ends. The CDR3 contains 13 residues. The CDR3 DNA sequence: TGTGCCAGCAGTAATCAGATATTCTACGAGCAGTACTTC. Amino acid sequence: CASSNQIFYEQYF.

The chain combines TRBV4-1 with TRBJ2-4; tentative D call: TRBD2 (5 bases). The CDR3 length is 17 residues. Between the trimmed V and J ends, which lost 0 bases and 7 bases, there was a span of 19 bases. Germline lookup yields CDR1 MGHRA and CDR2 YSYEKL. CDR3 loop: CASSQDSWTLHGNIQYF. CDR3 coding DNA: TGCGCCAGCAGCCAAGATTCGTGGACTCTTCACGGGAACATTCAGTACTTC.

The chain couples TRBV7-2 to TRBJ1-3; 7 nucleotides agree with TRBD1. Germline CDR1 SGHTA, CDR2 FQGNSA. Trimming cost V 4 bases and J 0 bases; bases outside gene matches: 3. The CDR3 loop spans 15 amino acids. CDR3 sequence reads: CASSSGQVSGNTIYF. The CDR3 nucleotides read TGTGCCAGCAGCTCTGGACAGGTCTCTGGAAACACCATATATTTT.

The chain employs TRBV7-2 and TRBJ2-3; D is undetermined. CDR3 length equals 18 residues. The germline V and J ends were trimmed by 5 bases and 0 bases, with 21 bases remaining between them. Germline CDR1 SGHTA, CDR2 FQGNSA. CDR3 in amino acids: CASSPTRLRLTSTDTQYF. The CDR3 DNA reads TGTGCCAGCAGCCCCACTCGGTTGCGGCTCACTAGCACAGATACGCAGTATTTT.

The rearrangement joins TRBV19 to TRBJ2-7; TRBD2 matches 11 bases. CDR3 length: 14 amino acids. The germline V gene has CDR1 LNHDA and CDR2 SQIVND (reference sequence). V lost 2 bases and J lost 3; bases outside the gene matches: 0. The CDR3 region has the DNA TGTGCCAGTAGTATACTAGCGGGAGGCTACGAGCAGTACTTC. Protein: CASSILAGGYEQYF.

The chain joins TRBV5-1 to TRBJ1-5; 7 bases line up with TRBD1. Trimming cost V 3 bases and J 4 bases; bases outside gene matches: 4. CDR1 and CDR2 from the germline V gene are SGHRS and YFSETQ. The CDR3 is 14 amino acids. The CDR3 reads CASSSNRGNQPQHF. CDR3 bases: TGCGCCAGCAGCTCGAACAGGGGAAATCAGCCCCAGCATTTT.

The CDR3 protein is CSVAVVEKLFF. CDR3 DNA: TGCAGCGTTGCCGTCGTTGAAAAACTGTTTTTT. This rearrangement joins TRBV29-1 to TRBJ1-4; D remains ambiguous. This CDR3 is built from 11 residues. Trimming stripped 4 bases from V and 7 bases from J, with 7 bases between. Germline-derived CDR1 and CDR2 are SQVTM and ANQGSEA.

CDR3 DNA: TGTGCCAGCTCACATCCGGGACAGGGCACCTACGAGCAGTACTTC. This sequence encodes CASSHPGQGTYEQYF. The rearrangement links TRBV18 to TRBJ2-7, with 9 positions matching TRBD1. V was pared by 4 bases and J by 2 bases, with 6 bases of the junction left unmatched. CDR1 KGHSH and CDR2 LQKENI come from the germline V gene. This CDR3 has 15 amino acids. Drawing the rest from reference TRBV18 and TRBJ2-7, the complete variable domain is NAGVMQNPRHLVRRRGQEARLRCSPMKGHSHVYWYRQLPEEGLKFMVYLQKENIIDESGMPKERFSAEFPKEGPSILRIQQVVRGDSAAYFCASSHPGQGTYEQYFGPGTRLTVT.